This TCR beta chain was captured in a study of TIL therapy for anti-PD-1-resistant metastatic lung cancer. Regarding time point: pre-treatment sample, taken before nivolumab and TIL therapy. Findings and limits, study-wide: This highly selected cohort may not generalize to typical lung cancer patients.

With regard to this clone: Its antigen is unknown.

V lost 0 bases to trimming and J lost 5 bases, with 18 bases between them. This CDR3 comprises 17 residues. CDR1 is KGHDR, CDR2 SFDVKD, per germline. Sequencing used immunoSEQ v3. Data came from immunoSEQ multiplex PCR; TCRdb stores just in-frame clones and leaves some out. This sample has more than 20,000 clones, with just over 70% found just once. The clonotype was recovered from a person aged 25-85 years with non-small cell lung cancer. Specimen: blood, collected at baseline. The chain combines TRBV24-1 with TRBJ2-5, with D possibly matching TRBD1 (5 bases). The CDR3 reads CATSDLQGPGKSETQYF. The CDR3 bases are TGTGCCACCAGTGATTTGCAAGGTCCAGGGAAATCGGAGACCCAGTACTTC.